This T cell receptor beta chain was captured by sequencing in a study of cytomegalovirus exposure and HLA in healthy donors. The study's findings and limits: Differences between HLA loci emerged in a later analysis of TCR association rates, with DRB1 most and HLA-C fewest. In vitro confirmation showed a few CMV-associated chains to be CMV antigen specific. Immune exposure data for these donors was limited to CMV serostatus. Presence/absence analyses treated sequencing depth as roughly uniform across donors.

Amplification used 60 Vbeta primers and 13 Jbeta primers. Measured with immunoSEQ multiplex PCR; TCRdb has only the in-frame clones, and not every one. The sample has around 100,000 clones, 70% to 80% seen once; the top ten hold roughly 5%. As for this clone: Its target is unknown.

The ends were cut back, 3 bases at V and 2 bases at J, with 14 bases in the middle. The CDR3 sequence is 15 residues long. Per germline, CDR1 PRHDT and CDR2 FYEKMQ (reference sequence). The source of this sequence is a female donor in good health and CMV-seropositive. The sequencing input was PBMCs. This rearrangement joins TRBV13 to TRBJ2-7; possible D gene TRBD1, 6 bases. CDR3 amino acids: CASSFRKGDPYEQYF. DNA of the CDR3: TGTGCCAGCAGCTTCCGAAAGGGGGATCCCTACGAGCAGTACTTC.